Each of the 32 T cell receptor beta chains below was sequenced from the same sample in a study of CD8 T cells in Susac syndrome. RNA was extracted with the RNeasy kit, and a quantity of roughly 0.45 to 1 ug was reverse transcribed using random hexamers. TCRdb re-called the immunoSEQ multiplex PCR reads through MiXCR, storing one row per CDR3 protein. Of about 160,000 distinct CDR3 sequences listed, 92% were seen once; the top ten hold approximately 0.073%. Sequencing was performed on CD4+ T cells from PBMCs. These receptors were obtained from a human donor in good health.

The chain combines TRBV28 with TRBJ2-7; D uncertain. This CDR3 spans 13 amino acids. Germline assignment: CDR1 MDHEN and CDR2 SYDVKM. V was pared by 5 bases and J by 2 bases, with 10 bases between. The CDR3 reads CASSPGHPYEQYF. The CDR3 coding sequence is TGTGCCAGCAGTCCGGGTCACCCCTACGAGCAGTACTTC.

This clonotype has only one observation. The chain links TRBV18 to TRBJ2-1, with 7 bases matching TRBD2. This CDR3 comprises 16 residues. Germline V CDR1 and CDR2: KGHSH, LQKENI. Trimming removed 0 bases from V and 5 bases from J; junction bases left unmatched: 7. The DNA for the CDR3 is TGTGCCAGCTCACCACCGGGGGGAGGGCCCAACAATGAGCAGTTCTTC. Translating it yields CASSPPGGGPNNEQFF.

The rearrangement uses TRBV6-1 and TRBJ2-5, with D perhaps assigned TRBD1 or TRBD2 (5 bases each). Germline CDR1 MNHNS, CDR2 SASEGT. CDR3 size: 15 residues. Between the trimmed V and J ends, which lost 7 bases and 4 bases, there was a span of 19 bases. The CDR3 sequence: CASTPGRIRVETQYF. The CDR3 bases are TGTGCCAGCACGCCGGGACGGATCCGGGTAGAGACCCAGTACTTC.

The chain has TRBV4-2 and TRBJ1-1; possible D gene TRBD1, 6 bases. The CDR3 has 14 amino acids. The V and J ends lost 3 bases and 1 base respectively, with 9 bases between them. The germline V gene has CDR1 LGHNA and CDR2 YNFKEQ. The CDR3 region has the DNA TGTGCCAGCAGCCACCTGGACAGGAACACTGAAGCTTTCTTT. This gives the protein CASSHLDRNTEAFF.

The chain recombines TRBV10-2 with TRBJ1-2; possible D gene TRBD1, 5 bases. The CDR3 spans 15 residues. V was clipped by 8 bases and J by 4 bases, with 20 bases between them. The germline V gene encodes CDR1 WSHSY and CDR2 SAAADI. The DNA for the CDR3 is TGCGCCAGCGGGACTAACAACCCGACCGGCTATGGCTACACCTTC. Its protein product is CASGTNNPTGYGYTF.

V gene TRBV6-1 combines with J gene TRBJ2-7; 8 bases are shared with TRBD1. The CDR3 totals 16 residues. Germline loops: CDR1 MNHNS, CDR2 SASEGT. V dropped 6 bases and J dropped 5; count of bases not matched to a gene: 15. The CDR3 spells CASRGKGDRRGDEQYF. The CDR3, as DNA: TGTGCCAGCAGGGGAAAAGGGGACAGGCGCGGGGACGAGCAGTACTTC.

The chain carries TRBV20-1 and TRBJ2-7; D possibly corresponds to TRBD1 (6 bases). The germline V gene encodes CDR1 DFQATT and CDR2 SNEGSKA (reference sequence). The V and J ends lost 3 bases and 4 bases respectively, with 10 bases between them. The CDR3 extends over 12 amino acids. CDR3 sequence (DNA): TGCAGTGCTAGGGGGGCCGGGTACGAGCAGTACTTC. This codes for CSARGAGYEQYF.

This clonotype has just one count. V gene TRBV19 combines with J gene TRBJ2-5; D uncertain. V was trimmed by 3 bases and J by 3 bases, leaving 17 bases between them. CDR3 length: 16 residues. From germline, CDR1 is LNHDA and CDR2 SQIVND (reference sequence). The CDR3 protein is CASSMGKGRFEETQYF. CDR3 sequence (DNA): TGTGCCAGTAGTATGGGGAAAGGACGCTTTGAAGAGACCCAGTACTTC.

This clonotype was picked up one time. The rearrangement uses TRBV18 and TRBJ2-2, with a weak D call TRBD2 (7 bases). Trimming took off 2 bases at V and 3 bases at J, with 10 bases between the two ends. Germline values: CDR1 KGHSH, CDR2 LQKENI. The CDR3 consists of 15 residues. The CDR3 nucleotides are TGTGCCAGCTCACCATCGGGGGGCCACACCGGGGAGCTGTTTTTT. It encodes CASSPSGGHTGELFF.

This clonotype was seen a single time. This chain uses TRBV5-1 with TRBJ2-7; either TRBD1 or TRBD2 may supply D (5 bases each). V was cut by 0 bases and J by 3 bases, with 13 bases left in between. The CDR3 consists of 15 residues. Germline CDR1 SGHRS, CDR2 YFSETQ. CDR3 in amino acids: CASSLVGRSLYEQYF. In nucleotides, the CDR3 is TGCGCCAGCAGCTTGGTGGGACGGAGCCTCTACGAGCAGTACTTC.

This clonotype was counted once. V and J are TRBV29-1 and TRBJ2-1; 10 positions match TRBD1. The CDR3 covers 13 residues. With 8 bases clipped from V and 5 bases from J, the junction kept 6 bases outside the gene matches. The germline CDR1 and CDR2 sequences are SQVTM and ANQGSEA. The CDR3 coding sequence is TGCAGCAGAGGACAGGGGGGACACAATGAGCAGTTCTTC. It codes for CSRGQGGHNEQFF.

The J gene is TRBJ1-5, the V gene TRBV5-1; the D gene is possibly TRBD1 (6 bases). V dropped 0 bases and J dropped 0 bases, with 10 bases sitting between them. This CDR3 has 16 residues. Germline V gene data show CDR1 as SGHRS and CDR2 as YFSETQ. CDR3 region: CASSLETGNSNQPQHF. Written as DNA, the CDR3 is TGCGCCAGCAGCTTGGAGACAGGCAATAGCAATCAGCCCCAGCATTTT.

This chain links TRBV29-1 with TRBJ2-3; TRBD1 matches at 7 bases. The V segment lost 5 bases and the J segment 2 bases; nucleotides outside the gene matches: 7. Germline V gene sequence: CDR1 SQVTM, CDR2 ANQGSEA. The CDR3 totals 14 residues. The CDR3 loop is CSVNHRGITDTQYF. The CDR3 coding sequence is TGCAGCGTTAATCACAGGGGTATCACAGATACGCAGTATTTT.

This clonotype was recorded once. The V and J genes are TRBV7-9 and TRBJ1-2; D call uncertain. The CDR3 contains 13 residues. V dropped 6 bases and J dropped 7 bases, with 15 bases sitting between them. Looked up from germline, CDR1 is SEHNR and CDR2 is FQNEAQ (reference sequence). CDR3 residues: CASSFVGQSGYTF. DNA of the CDR3: TGTGCCAGCAGTTTCGTTGGGCAAAGTGGCTACACCTTC.

This clonotype was seen only once. The rearrangement links TRBV6-5 to TRBJ1-1, with a tentative D call TRBD1 (5 bases). The V end lost 6 bases, the J end lost 4 bases, and 12 bases lay between the germline ends. From germline, CDR1 is MNHEY and CDR2 SVGAGI. This CDR3 comprises 13 residues. The DNA for the CDR3 is TGTGCCAGCAGATTCAGGGTGTCCACTGAAGCTTTCTTT. This codes for CASRFRVSTEAFF.

This chain links TRBV6-5 with TRBJ1-1; TRBD1 matches 7 bases. The CDR3 sequence is 14 residues long. V dropped 6 bases and J dropped 2; count of bases not matched to a gene: 6. Germline CDR1 is MNHEY and CDR2 is SVGAGI. The CDR3 nucleotides are TGTGCCAGCAGCCGAGGGGGCGCAAACACTGAAGCTTTCTTT. It yields the protein CASSRGGANTEAFF.

The V call is TRBV5-1, the J call TRBJ2-7; perhaps D is TRBD1 or TRBD2 (5 bases each). Germline CDR1 reads SGHRS; CDR2 reads YFSETQ. Deletions cut 7 bases from V and 0 bases from J, with 14 bases between. The CDR3 extends over 14 amino acids. The CDR3 bases are TGCGCCAGCGGCCGGGACGTACCCTCCTACGAGCAGTACTTC. Its translation is CASGRDVPSYEQYF.

This clonotype was recorded once. This chain uses TRBV10-2 with TRBJ2-3, with D possibly TRBD1 on 6 matching bases. This CDR3 comprises 12 residues. The germline V and J ends were trimmed by 5 bases and 6 bases, with 9 bases remaining between them. Germline V CDR1 and CDR2: WSHSY, SAAADI. CDR3 protein: CASSSQGDTQYF. The CDR3 region has the DNA TGCGCCAGCAGTTCTCAGGGGGATACGCAGTATTTT.

J is TRBJ2-7 and V is TRBV6-1; D gene ambiguous. Trimming stripped 10 bases from V and 2 bases from J, with 15 bases between. Germline V lookup: CDR1 MNHNS, CDR2 SASEGT. The CDR3 is 13 amino acids. The CDR3 DNA reads as TGTGCCATCCGGGTGATAGGAGCCTACGAGCAGTACTTC. It encodes CAIRVIGAYEQYF.

The chain couples TRBV3-1 to TRBJ2-1; TRBD1 matches 7 bases. Trimming removed 1 base from V and 3 bases from J; junction bases left unmatched: 3. The CDR3 consists of 15 residues. The V gene's germline CDR1 is LGHDT and CDR2 YNNKEL (reference sequence). The CDR3 nucleotides are TGTGCCAGCAGCCAAGGACGGGACAGCTACAATGAGCAGTTCTTC. Its translation: CASSQGRDSYNEQFF.

V usage is TRBV19 and J usage is TRBJ1-1, with D perhaps matching TRBD1 (5 bases). This CDR3 has 14 amino acids. Germline V gene sequence: CDR1 LNHDA, CDR2 SQIVND (reference sequence). With 0 bases removed from V and 4 bases from J, the gap between germline ends came to 9 bases. CDR3 DNA: TGTGCCAGTAGTATAGATGGGGGTCCCACTGAAGCTTTCTTT. Its translation: CASSIDGGPTEAFF.

The V gene is TRBV29-1, the J gene TRBJ1-5; no definite D call. This CDR3 has 13 residues. Deletions cut 4 bases from V and 6 bases from J, with 13 bases between. Per germline, CDR1 SQVTM and CDR2 ANQGSEA. The chain's CDR3 is CSVVDGVTQPQHF. In DNA form, the CDR3 reads TGCAGCGTTGTTGATGGGGTGACTCAGCCCCAGCATTTT.

The gene calls are TRBV9 and TRBJ2-3; no firm D call. The CDR3 runs to 13 residues. V was trimmed by 0 bases and J by 3 bases, leaving 5 bases between them. CDR1 is SGDLS, CDR2 YYNGEE, per germline. CDR3 loop: CASSVEVTDTQYF. The CDR3 region has the DNA TGTGCCAGCAGCGTAGAAGTTACAGATACGCAGTATTTT.

The genes are TRBV4-1 and TRBJ1-1; D call uncertain. V lost 4 bases and J 5 bases, leaving 17 bases between the germline ends. Germline V CDR1 and CDR2: MGHRA, YSYEKL. This CDR3 is 15 amino acids long. CDR3 loop: CASSPTPGLETEAFF. In DNA form, the CDR3 reads TGCGCCAGCAGCCCTACTCCGGGCCTCGAGACTGAAGCTTTCTTT.

The chain links TRBV28 to TRBJ2-7, with D perhaps TRBD1 or TRBD2 (5 bases each). The CDR3 spans 15 residues. Trimming took 7 bases from V and 0 from J, leaving 16 bases between them. In germline, CDR1 is MDHEN, CDR2 SYDVKM. CDR3 coding DNA: TGTGCCAGCATAAGGTCATCGGGGACCTCCTACGAGCAGTACTTC. It codes for CASIRSSGTSYEQYF.

The gene calls are TRBV6-5 and TRBJ2-7, with 8 nucleotides matching TRBD2. Germline V gene data show CDR1 as MNHEY and CDR2 as SVGAGI. The CDR3 is 14 residues long. With 6 bases clipped from V and 0 bases from J, the junction kept 4 bases outside the gene matches. The CDR3 loop reads CASSEGLDSYEQYF. The CDR3 nucleotides are TGTGCCAGCAGCGAGGGACTAGACTCCTACGAGCAGTACTTC.

V gene TRBV6-9 combines with J gene TRBJ2-1, with 12 nucleotides matching TRBD2. Germline-derived CDR1 and CDR2 are MNHGY and SVAAGI. This CDR3 has 16 residues. The V segment lost 4 bases and the J segment 9 bases; nucleotides outside the gene matches: 10. Written as DNA, the CDR3 is TGTGCCAGCAGTTTTCCCGGACTAGCGGGGAGGACTGAGCAGTTCTTC. It is translated as CASSFPGLAGRTEQFF.

V is TRBV29-1 and J is TRBJ1-2; 8 bases map to TRBD1. The trim removed 2 bases at V and 8 bases at J, leaving 4 bases unmatched. The CDR3 extends over 12 amino acids. CDR1 and CDR2 from the germline V gene are SQVTM and ANQGSEA. CDR3 region: CSVERQGWGYTF. The CDR3 DNA sequence: TGCAGCGTTGAAAGACAGGGGTGGGGCTACACCTTC.

The rearrangement joins TRBV7-8 to TRBJ1-2; weak D call: TRBD1 (5 bases). CDR1 and CDR2 from the germline V gene are SGHVS and FQNEAQ. The germline V and J ends were trimmed by 3 bases and 6 bases, with 8 bases remaining between them. The length of the CDR3 is 12 residues. The CDR3 bases are TGTGCCAGCAGCTTTAGGGGAGATGGCTACACCTTC. The encoded protein is CASSFRGDGYTF.

J is TRBJ2-4 and V is TRBV2, with D tentatively TRBD1 (7 bases). Per germline, CDR1 SNHLY and CDR2 FYNNEI. Trimming pared 3 bases from V and 0 bases from J, leaving 12 bases between. The CDR3 extends over 16 amino acids. The CDR3 reads CASSEEGQLAKNIQYF. In nucleotides, the CDR3 is TGTGCCAGCAGTGAGGAGGGACAGCTAGCCAAAAACATTCAGTACTTC.

This chain joins TRBV20-1 and TRBJ2-1, with TRBD2 as a possible D gene (6 bases). Looked up from germline, CDR1 is DFQATT and CDR2 is SNEGSKA (reference sequence). There are 14 residues in the CDR3. Trimming cost V 1 base and J 9 bases, with 16 bases left between them. The CDR3 region is CSARAQLAWSEQFF. The CDR3 DNA reads as TGCAGTGCTAGAGCCCAACTAGCATGGAGTGAGCAGTTCTTC.

The chain has TRBV18 and TRBJ2-7, with D tentatively TRBD1 (5 bases). The CDR3 covers 15 residues. In germline, CDR1 is KGHSH, CDR2 LQKENI. The V gene lost 0 bases and the J gene lost 6 bases, with 15 bases spanning the gap. The CDR3 spells CASSPPDGAGPEQYF. CDR3 in DNA: TGTGCCAGCTCACCACCGGACGGTGCAGGGCCCGAGCAGTACTTC.